This T cell receptor beta chain was retrieved from a study of T-cell memory formation after mild COVID-19. There are many counts of this clonotype. Its target is unknown. From 5'RACE with constant-segment primers came TCR alpha and TCR beta cDNA libraries that carried sample barcodes and UMIs. TCRdb ran MiXCR on the 5' RACE reads and lists one entry per CDR3 protein. The sample shows some 150,000 distinct CDR3 sequences, 6% of them seen only once. Study outcomes and limitations: Of the contracting clones, CD4+ ones lay mainly in CM and EM, and CD8+ ones in EMRA.

Germline V gene sequence: CDR1 SEHNR, CDR2 FQNEAQ (reference sequence). The CDR3 spans 12 residues. The germline V and J ends were trimmed by 0 bases and 3 bases, with 0 bases remaining between them. This chain uses TRBV7-9 with TRBJ2-4; no definite D call. Source material: PBMCs or a T cell subset sorted from them (not recorded which). This sequence was found in an adult woman who had mild COVID-19 (a few samples of this study predate the infection). Cell type and time point are not known. The CDR3 sequence: CASSLAKNIQYF. In nucleotides, the CDR3 is TGTGCCAGCAGCTTAGCCAAAAACATTCAGTACTTC. Full variable domain (remainder filled in from reference TRBV7-9 and TRBJ2-4): DTGVSQNPRHKITKRGQNVTFRCDPISEHNRLYWYRQTLGQGPEFLTYFQNEAQLEKSRLLSDRFSAERPKGSFSTLEIQRTEQGDSAMYLCASSLAKNIQYFGAGTRLSVL.